The present T cell receptor beta chain was sequenced within a study of cytomegalovirus exposure and HLA in healthy donors. The CDR3 is made up of 16 amino acids. Looked up from germline, CDR1 is LGHNA and CDR2 is YNFKEQ. Losses at the gene ends were 0 bases for V and 5 bases for J; bases not matched to a gene: 5. 13 Jbeta primers and 60 Vbeta primers were used for the PCR. The repertoire was sequenced with immunoSEQ multiplex PCR; TCRdb's copy has only in-frame clones and lacks some. The profile covers about 190,000 clones, with 81% appearing a single time and less than 4.5% taken by the ten largest.

This sequence originates from a man aged 50-59 years in good health and CMV-seronegative. Sequenced material: PBMCs. This chain uses TRBV4-2 with TRBJ2-3; 10 nucleotides agree with TRBD1. DNA for the CDR3: TGTGCCAGCAGCCAAGATCACGGACAGGGGGTAGATACGCAGTATTTT. Its translation is CASSQDHGQGVDTQYF.